The 29 T cell receptor beta chains in this list originate from one sample, sequenced in a study of T cell responses to AZD1222 COVID-19 vaccine. Data came from immunoSEQ multiplex PCR; TCRdb stores just in-frame clones and leaves some out. The data show about 150,000 clones, roughly 88% seen once. Sample: peripheral blood, taken on day 0 of AZD1222 vaccination. The origin of the receptors is an adult in good health.

J is TRBJ1-5 and V is TRBV4-2, with 10 nucleotides matching TRBD1. Trimming at V came to 0 bases and at J to 10 bases, leaving 6 bases not matched to a gene. The CDR3 contains 15 residues. Germline V CDR1 and CDR2: LGHNA, YNFKEQ. DNA for the CDR3: TGTGCCAGCAGCCAAGAAGGGGACAGGGGAGGCCCCCAGCATTTT. This encodes CASSQEGDRGGPQHF.

This sequence joins TRBV7-2 and TRBJ1-1, with D unresolved. The germline V and J ends were trimmed by 1 base and 1 base, with 7 bases remaining between them. Germline V CDR1 and CDR2: SGHTA, FQGNSA. The CDR3 loop spans 14 amino acids. The CDR3 reads CASSLVVQNTEAFF. DNA for the CDR3: TGTGCCAGCAGCTTAGTTGTCCAGAACACTGAAGCTTTCTTT.

The chain is built from TRBV14 and TRBJ1-6; D gene uncertain. The CDR3 length is 16 residues. CDR1 is SGHDN, CDR2 FVKESK, per germline. Trimming shortened V by 3 bases and J by 6 bases, and 15 bases separated the two germline ends. CDR3 amino acids: CASSQIVQATNSPLHF. The CDR3 DNA reads TGTGCCAGCAGCCAGATCGTGCAGGCTACTAATTCACCCCTCCACTTT.

The chain joins TRBV5-1 to TRBJ2-1; D unresolved. CDR1 is SGHRS, CDR2 YFSETQ, per germline. This CDR3 spans 16 amino acids. The ends were cut back, 0 bases at V and 5 bases at J, with 15 bases in the middle. CDR3 protein: CASSLGRTPRHNEQFF. As DNA, the CDR3 is TGCGCCAGCAGCTTGGGACGGACCCCGAGGCACAATGAGCAGTTCTTC. Supplemented by reference TRBV5-1 and TRBJ2-1, the full variable domain reads KAGVTQTPRYLIKTRGQQVTLSCSPISGHRSVSWYQQTPGQGLQFLFEYFSETQRNKGNFPGRFSGRQFSNSRSEMNVSTLELGDSALYLCASSLGRTPRHNEQFFGPGTRLTVL.

The rearrangement uses TRBV6-5 and TRBJ2-7, with D perhaps TRBD1 (7 bases). Trimming removed 11 bases at V and 7 bases at J, with 15 bases between. Per the germline V gene, CDR1 is MNHEY and CDR2 is SVGAGI. The CDR3 is 11 amino acids. CDR3 loop: CACETGREQYF. CDR3 nucleotide sequence: TGTGCCTGCGAGACAGGGAGGGAGCAGTACTTC.

The chain combines TRBV4-1 with TRBJ2-2; 15 bases match TRBD2. This CDR3 spans 18 amino acids. Losses at the gene ends were 4 bases for V and 7 bases for J; bases not matched to a gene: 10. Per germline, CDR1 MGHRA and CDR2 YSYEKL. DNA for the CDR3: TGCGCCAGCAGCCCACTTCCCGGGACTAGCGGGGGGAACGGGGAGCTGTTTTTT. As protein: CASSPLPGTSGGNGELFF.

The chain has TRBV29-1 and TRBJ2-1; no firm D call. Trimming left V 0 bases short and J 6 bases short, with 3 bases between. The CDR3 sequence is 11 residues long. CDR1 and CDR2 (germline): SQVTM, ANQGSEA. This CDR3 is CSVEEGNEQFF. In DNA, the CDR3 is TGCAGCGTTGAAGAAGGCAATGAGCAGTTCTTC.

The genes are TRBV5-5 and TRBJ1-6, with 8 bases matching TRBD1. The CDR3 sequence is 16 residues long. Trimming cost V 1 base and J 4 bases; bases outside gene matches: 4. Germline loops: CDR1 SGHKS, CDR2 YYEKEE (reference sequence). The CDR3 reads CASSLSGGFYNSPLHF. The CDR3 coding sequence is TGTGCCAGCAGCTTGTCAGGGGGCTTTTATAATTCACCCCTCCACTTT.

The chain carries TRBV19 and TRBJ1-2, with 8 bases identical to TRBD1. The CDR3 sequence is 13 residues long. With 3 bases clipped from V and 4 bases from J, the junction kept 1 base outside the gene matches. Germline V CDR1 and CDR2: LNHDA, SQIVND (reference sequence). CDR3 loop: CASSMDRVYGYTF. The CDR3 DNA follows: TGTGCCAGTAGTATGGACAGGGTCTATGGCTACACCTTC.

The table lists this clone with a few counts. This rearrangement joins TRBV7-6 to TRBJ2-3; D is unclear. Germline lookup yields CDR1 SGHVS and CDR2 FNYEAQ. Trimming left V 1 base short and J 5 bases short, with 13 bases between. The CDR3 is 15 residues long. In nucleotides, the CDR3 is TGTGCCAGCAGCTTAGATTCTGGGGTGGGAGATACGCAGTATTTT. Encoded protein: CASSLDSGVGDTQYF.

The sample holds one count of this clone. The chain uses TRBV10-3 and TRBJ2-7; the match to TRBD1 covers 10 bases. Germline V lookup: CDR1 ENHRY, CDR2 SYGVKD. V lost 2 bases and J lost 0; bases outside the gene matches: 7. CDR3 length equals 17 residues. The chain's CDR3 is CAISERGGTGDSYEQYF. The CDR3 DNA is TGTGCCATCAGTGAGCGGGGGGGGACAGGGGACTCCTACGAGCAGTACTTC.

The rearrangement links TRBV6-5 to TRBJ1-5, with a possible D match to TRBD1 (5 bases). V lost 5 bases to trimming and J lost 3 bases, with 14 bases between them. Germline V lookup: CDR1 MNHEY, CDR2 SVGAGI. This CDR3 has 15 amino acids. CDR3: CASSTGHPDNQPQHF. As DNA, the CDR3 is TGTGCCAGCAGTACAGGACACCCGGACAATCAGCCCCAGCATTTT.

The chain recombines TRBV3-1 (or the pseudogene TRBV3-2) with TRBJ1-1, with D possibly matching TRBD1 (6 bases). V shed 0 bases and J shed 3 bases, with 20 bases lying between them. The length of the CDR3 is 18 residues. Germline CDR1 and CDR2: LGHDT and YNNKEL (reference sequence). As DNA, the CDR3 is TGTGCCAGCAGCCAAGAGGGCGGGACAAAGGGGCCTGACACTGAAGCTTTCTTT. Translated, it gives CASSQEGGTKGPDTEAFF.

For this clone: Different DNA sequences within this sample yield the same CDR3. The gene calls are TRBV5-1 and TRBJ1-1, with no clear D. CDR1 is SGHRS, CDR2 YFSETQ, per germline. V was clipped by 0 bases and J by 4 bases, with 10 bases between them. The CDR3 length is 14 residues. The CDR3 nucleotides read TGCGCCAGCAGCTTGGAAGGATGGGGCACTGAAGCTTTCTTT. It encodes CASSLEGWGTEAFF.

The gene calls are TRBV29-1 and TRBJ2-7; D remains unclear. V was trimmed by 6 bases and J by 2 bases, leaving 11 bases between them. CDR3 length equals 12 residues. Germline values: CDR1 SQVTM, CDR2 ANQGSEA. The CDR3, as DNA: TGCAGCGTGGTGACACCCACCTACGAGCAGTACTTC. Amino acids: CSVVTPTYEQYF.

The chain is built from TRBV11-2 and TRBJ1-6; 8 nucleotides match TRBD1. CDR3 length equals 14 residues. After removal of 4 bases from V and 7 bases from J, the junction contained 3 bases not matched to a gene. Per germline, CDR1 SGHAT and CDR2 FQNNGV. The CDR3 bases are TGTGCCAGCAGCTCCACAGGGGGGAATTCACCCCTCCACTTT. Residues: CASSSTGGNSPLHF.

This chain joins TRBV6-5 and TRBJ2-1, with D tentatively TRBD1 (6 bases). The CDR3 runs 15 residues. Germline loops: CDR1 MNHEY, CDR2 SVGAGI. The germline V and J ends were trimmed by 6 bases and 0 bases, with 12 bases remaining between them. CDR3 sequence reads: CASRIQGSSYNEQFF. The CDR3 nucleotides read TGTGCCAGCAGGATACAGGGTAGCTCCTACAATGAGCAGTTCTTC.

The genes are TRBV28 and TRBJ2-3; 9 nucleotides agree with TRBD2. The CDR3 consists of 15 residues. Germline V gene data show CDR1 as MDHEN and CDR2 as SYDVKM. The V gene end was trimmed by 3 bases and the J gene end by 6 bases; junction bases not matched to a gene: 7. The CDR3 here is CASSFAGGQSDTQYF. The DNA of the CDR3 is TGTGCCAGCAGTTTCGCGGGGGGGCAATCGGATACGCAGTATTTT.

This clone was picked up one time. The same CDR3 can be traced to other DNA sequences in this sample. This rearrangement joins TRBV5-1 to TRBJ1-5; no firm D call. CDR1 SGHRS and CDR2 YFSETQ come from the germline V gene. This CDR3 has 13 amino acids. Between the trimmed V and J ends, which lost 0 bases and 4 bases, there was a span of 5 bases. CDR3 nucleotides: TGCGCCAGCAGCTTGGACGGGAATCAGCCCCAGCATTTT. Its translation is CASSLDGNQPQHF.

This sequence joins TRBV20-1 and TRBJ2-2; D call uncertain. Per germline, CDR1 DFQATT and CDR2 SNEGSKA (reference sequence). The CDR3 sequence is 11 residues long. The V gene lost 3 bases and the J gene lost 7 bases, with 6 bases spanning the gap. CDR3 in amino acids: CSARIVGELFF. Here the CDR3 DNA reads TGCAGTGCTAGGATAGTCGGGGAGCTGTTTTTT.

The genes are TRBV19 and TRBJ1-6, with 7 bases lining up with TRBD1. Losses at the gene ends were 5 bases for V and 10 bases for J; bases not matched to a gene: 14. Germline loops: CDR1 LNHDA, CDR2 SQIVND (reference sequence). This CDR3 spans 16 amino acids. For the CDR3, the DNA is TGTGCCAGTAGTCCGACTAACAGGGGACCTGGATCACCCCTCCACTTT. This encodes CASSPTNRGPGSPLHF. Complete variable domain (other parts from reference TRBV19 and TRBJ1-6): DGGITQSPKYLFRKEGQNVTLSCEQNLNHDAMYWYRQDPGQGLRLIYYSQIVNDFQKGDIAEGYSVSREKKESFPLTVTSAQKNPTAFYLCASSPTNRGPGSPLHFGNGTRLTVT.

The chain joins TRBV16 to TRBJ2-7; D is ambiguous. The germline V and J ends were trimmed by 5 bases and 1 base, with 6 bases remaining between them. The CDR3 is 12 amino acids. Germline CDR1 and CDR2: KGHSY and FQNENV. CDR3 DNA: TGTGCCAGCAGCACTGAGTCCTACGAGCAGTACTTC. This translates into CASSTESYEQYF.

The J gene is TRBJ2-3, the V gene TRBV2; D ambiguous. Germline CDR1 is SNHLY and CDR2 is FYNNEI. There are 13 residues in the CDR3. V shed 3 bases and J shed 10 bases, with 14 bases lying between them. This chain's CDR3 is CASSEGLKGSQYF. The CDR3 DNA is TGTGCCAGCAGTGAGGGGTTGAAAGGTTCGCAGTATTTT.

This clone occurred many times. CDR3 DNA sequence: TGTGCCAGCAGCTTGGGCTATGGCTACACCTTC. Protein: CASSLGYGYTF. V and J are TRBV5-4 and TRBJ1-2; D unclear. V was cut by 0 bases and J by 4 bases, with 1 base left in between. CDR3 length: 11 amino acids. In germline, CDR1 is SGHNT, CDR2 YYREEE (reference sequence).

V usage is TRBV29-1 and J usage is TRBJ2-3; 8 bases align to TRBD2. The V gene end was trimmed by 8 bases and the J gene end by 2 bases; junction bases not matched to a gene: 15. The CDR3 contains 16 residues. The germline CDR1 and CDR2 sequences are SQVTM and ANQGSEA. CDR3 protein: CSLMRLAGDHTDTQYF. In nucleotides, the CDR3 is TGCAGCCTGATGCGCCTAGCGGGCGATCACACAGATACGCAGTATTTT.

The chain couples TRBV6-2 or TRBV6-3 to TRBJ1-5; maybe TRBD1 (6 bases). Germline assignment: CDR1 MNHEY and CDR2 SVGEGT. V shed 4 bases and J shed 9 bases, with 16 bases lying between them. CDR3 length equals 14 residues. In DNA form, the CDR3 reads TGTGCCAGCAGTTTGACAGGTGCCGATCGGCCCCAGCATTTT. This sequence encodes CASSLTGADRPQHF.

The gene calls are TRBV7-9 and TRBJ2-5; the D is unclear. The CDR3 totals 14 residues. Germline V gene data show CDR1 as SEHNR and CDR2 as FQNEAQ (reference sequence). Trimming removed 2 bases from V and 4 bases from J, with 11 bases in between. The chain's CDR3 is CASSLSSLAETQYF. As DNA, the CDR3 is TGTGCCAGCAGCTTATCAAGCTTGGCAGAGACCCAGTACTTC.

The J gene is TRBJ1-1, the V gene TRBV6-5; maybe TRBD1 (5 bases). V dropped 5 bases and J dropped 0 bases, with 7 bases sitting between them. From germline, CDR1 is MNHEY and CDR2 SVGAGI. The length of the CDR3 is 13 residues. This CDR3 is CASSLTVNTEAFF. CDR3 nucleotide sequence: TGTGCCAGCAGTCTGACAGTGAACACTGAAGCTTTCTTT.

V gene TRBV19 combines with J gene TRBJ1-1, with a tentative D call TRBD1 (5 bases). The CDR3 has 13 amino acids. Trimming left V 9 bases short and J 4 bases short, with 15 bases between. Germline lookup yields CDR1 LNHDA and CDR2 SQIVND (reference sequence). CDR3 sequence: CASSEAGRTEAFF. CDR3 nucleotide sequence: TGTGCCAGCTCCGAGGCGGGGCGCACTGAAGCTTTCTTT.